A single sample is the source of the 13 T cell receptor beta chains below, sequenced in a study of blood T cells in healthy people across ages. The authors ran a second PCR of about 7 to 11 cycles using a sample-barcoded 5' primer and a J-beta primer mix. From the 5' RACE reads, TCRdb called clonotypes with MiXCR, one entry per CDR3 protein. The table has about 620,000 distinct CDR3 sequences, 20% to 25% seen once. The sequencing sample was made of blood. These receptors were obtained from a man in his 70s in good health.

Regarding this clonotype: A read error may explain this, as a much larger clone is one base away. This chain connects TRBV7-9 to TRBJ2-1; D perhaps matches TRBD2 (6 bases). This CDR3 has 15 amino acids. CDR1 SEHNR and CDR2 FQNEAQ come from the germline V gene (reference sequence). The CDR3: CASSFDTSSYNGQFF. CDR3 DNA sequence: TGTGCCAGCAGCTTCGACACTAGCTCCTACAATGGGCAGTTCTTC.

This clonotype was seen only a few times. A much larger clone differs by one base, so this may be a read error. The V call is TRBV9, the J call TRBJ2-1, with a weak D call TRBD2 (6 bases). Trimming took 6 bases from V and 8 from J, leaving 21 bases between them. Germline-derived CDR1 and CDR2 are SGDLS and YYNGEE. CDR3 size: 15 residues. The CDR3 DNA is TGTGCCAGCACGCGCGGGGCCACAGGCAGGGATGAGCAGTTCTTC. Translating it yields CASTRGATGRDEQFF. Full variable domain (missing parts from reference TRBV9 and TRBJ2-1): DSGVTQTPKHLITATGQRVTLRCSPRSGDLSVYWYQQSLDQGLQFLIQYYNGEERAKGNILERFSAQQFPDLHSELNLSSLELGDSALYFCASTRGATGRDEQFFGPGTRLTVL.

The chain carries TRBV12-3 or TRBV12-4 and TRBJ2-5; 9 bases fit TRBD2. V was clipped by 6 bases and J by 7 bases; unmatched bases: 12. CDR3 length: 15 residues. CDR3 sequence: CASSPGGGAYGTQYF. The CDR3 nucleotides read TGTGCCAGCAGCCCCGGCGGGGGGGCGTACGGGACCCAGTACTTC.

This chain connects TRBV28 to TRBJ2-7; 10 bases align to TRBD1. The CDR3 length is 17 residues. Unmatched junction bases numbered 8, after V lost 0 bases and J lost 3 bases. Germline V lookup: CDR1 MDHEN, CDR2 SYDVKM. CDR3 protein: CASSLWLTRDRGYEQYF. As DNA, the CDR3 is TGTGCCAGCAGTTTATGGTTAACCCGGGACAGGGGCTACGAGCAGTACTTC.

The gene calls are TRBV6-2 or TRBV6-3 and TRBJ2-7; TRBD2 is a possible D gene (5 bases). This CDR3 spans 12 amino acids. Per the germline V gene, CDR1 is MNHEY and CDR2 is SVGEGT. V was cut by 5 bases and J by 5 bases, with 10 bases left in between. CDR3 in amino acids: CASSSGYHEQYF. DNA for the CDR3: TGTGCCAGCAGTAGCGGTTACCACGAGCAGTACTTC.

The chain joins TRBV6-1 to TRBJ2-7; possibly TRBD1 or TRBD2 for D (5 bases each). V was shortened by 6 bases and J by 7 bases, with 16 bases between the two germline ends. The V gene's germline CDR1 is MNHNS and CDR2 SASEGT. The CDR3 is made up of 13 amino acids. In DNA form, the CDR3 reads TGTGCCAGCAGAGAGGGACCGGTTTTGGAGCAGTACTTC. Amino acids: CASREGPVLEQYF.

This clonotype has a handful of counts. The chain links TRBV5-1 to TRBJ2-7, with D hard to call. V was trimmed by 1 base and J by 3 bases, leaving 8 bases between them. This CDR3 region has 13 residues. Germline lookup yields CDR1 SGHRS and CDR2 YFSETQ. For the CDR3, the DNA is TGCGCCAGCAGCTTGCGGGCAGGCTACGAGCAGTACTTC. Its translation: CASSLRAGYEQYF.

This clonotype was recorded a few times. This chain joins TRBV7-2 and TRBJ1-1, with D hard to call. This CDR3 has 11 amino acids. V dropped 5 bases and J dropped 7 bases, with 8 bases sitting between them. The germline V gene has CDR1 SGHTA and CDR2 FQGNSA. The CDR3 region is CASSPSFEAFF. CDR3 sequence (DNA): TGTGCCAGCAGCCCTTCTTTTGAAGCTTTCTTT.

The CDR3 DNA is TGTGCCAGCAGTGACTCGGGACTAGCGTCCAATGAGCAGTTCTTC. Translating gives CASSDSGLASNEQFF. This sequence joins TRBV25-1 and TRBJ2-5, with 10 bases identical to TRBD2. TRBJ2-1 matches the DNA end more closely, so the J call is doubtful. Germline V gives CDR1 MGHDK, CDR2 SYGVNS. This CDR3 is built from 15 residues.

This clonotype was observed at least ten times. The V and J genes are TRBV11-2 and TRBJ2-5, with D possibly matching TRBD2 (5 bases). The assigned J gene may be wrong: the sequence end matches TRBJ2-1 better. CDR1 SGHAT and CDR2 FQNNGV come from the germline V gene. This CDR3 spans 13 amino acids. The CDR3 reads CASSLGRDSEQFF. The CDR3 coding sequence is TGTGCCAGCAGCTTAGGCCGGGATAGTGAGCAGTTCTTC.

The chain links TRBV21-1 to TRBJ1-1; the DNA was not used to check the table's D call, TRBD1. TRBV21-1 is reported as a pseudogene. The CDR3 is made up of 15 amino acids. The CDR3 nucleotides are TGTGCCAGCAGCAAAGGGGTAGTGGGGGACACTGAAGCTTTCTTT. Translating it yields CASSKGVVGDTEAFF.

The rearrangement uses TRBV4-2 and TRBJ2-1, with TRBD2 as a possible D gene (6 bases). CDR3 size: 17 residues. V was cut by 0 bases and J by 3 bases, with 15 bases left in between. The V gene's germline CDR1 is LGHNA and CDR2 YNFKEQ. CDR3 nucleotides: TGTGCCAGCAGCCAAGATCCGGCACTAGCTCGCTACAATGAGCAGTTCTTC. Protein sequence: CASSQDPALARYNEQFF.

This clonotype was seen more than once but under ten times. The J gene is TRBJ2-4, the V gene TRBV29-1; no definite D call. The CDR3 is 13 amino acids. V dropped 7 bases and J dropped 5 bases, with 15 bases sitting between them. CDR1 is SQVTM, CDR2 ANQGSEA, per germline. CDR3 loop: CSAADWSQNIQYF. The CDR3 bases are TGCAGCGCCGCTGACTGGAGCCAAAACATTCAGTACTTC.